The 27 T cell receptor beta chains below were found in one sample sequenced in a study of post-analysis software for immune sequencing data. Antigens for these TCRs are unknown. Findings and limits, study-wide: When patients were compared with controls, about 5 TRBV segments were more frequent, TRBV5-6, TRBV5-1 and TRBV20-1 among them.

Incorporated into the TCR beta cDNA libraries were unique molecular identifiers, which served to reduce PCR and sequencing biases. TCRdb re-called the PCR reads with MiXCR, one entry per CDR3 protein. The top ten clones hold approximately 1.7% of a sample with about 560,000 distinct CDR3 sequences, roughly 47% of them seen once. The source material was blood. The source of these receptors is a girl aged 5-17 years with multiple sclerosis.

The gene calls are TRBV7-9 and TRBJ2-6; tentatively, D is TRBD2 (7 bases). Germline V gene data show CDR1 as SEHNR and CDR2 as FQNEAQ (reference sequence). The germline V and J ends were trimmed by 4 bases and 2 bases, with 15 bases remaining between them. The CDR3 sequence is 17 residues long. The CDR3, as DNA: TGTGCCAGCAGCTCAAATAGGGGGGGTACTGGGGCCAACGTCCTGACTTTC. It is translated as CASSSNRGGTGANVLTF.

As for this clonotype: No conserved phenylalanine or tryptophan is present at the end of the CDR3, so a read error is the likely explanation. The chain recombines TRBV20-1 with TRBJ2-5; no clear D. CDR3 length: 14 residues. Germline loops: CDR1 DFQATT, CDR2 SNEGSKA (reference sequence). V shed 3 bases and J shed 2 bases, with 13 bases lying between them. The CDR3 DNA reads TGCAGTGCTAGTAGGGCAGAGACTCAAGAGACCCAGTACGTC. Translating gives CSASRAETQETQYV.

The sample holds a few counts of this clonotype. V gene TRBV10-3 combines with J gene TRBJ1-2; no definite D call. The CDR3 loop spans 13 amino acids. V was pared by 3 bases and J by 4 bases, with 9 bases between. CDR1 is ENHRY, CDR2 SYGVKD, per germline. CDR3 sequence (DNA): TGTGCCATCAGTGACGGCCAGGCCTATGGCTACACCTTC. It encodes CAISDGQAYGYTF.

This clonotype was detected a few times. The chain joins TRBV7-2 to TRBJ2-1, with 9 positions matching TRBD2. V was clipped by 3 bases and J by 15 bases; unmatched bases: 3. This CDR3 has 11 amino acids. The germline V gene encodes CDR1 SGHTA and CDR2 FQGNSA. CDR3 sequence (DNA): TGTGCCAGCAGCTTTAGCGGGAGTCCGTTCTTC. It codes for CASSFSGSPFF. The whole variable domain, filled in from reference TRBV7-2 and TRBJ2-1, reads GAGVSQSPSNKVTEKGKDVELRCDPISGHTALYWYRQSLGQGLEFLIYFQGNSAPDKSGLPSDRFSAERTGGSVSTLTIQRTQQEDSAVYLCASSFSGSPFFGPGTRLTVL.

In its sample, this clonotype was seen a few times. The rearrangement uses TRBV5-1 and TRBJ2-3; D is undetermined. Germline V gives CDR1 SGHRS, CDR2 YFSETQ. V was pared by 5 bases and J by 1 base, with 11 bases between. The CDR3 totals 14 residues. CDR3 bases: TGCGCCAGCAGGGACCCCGGCGGCACAGATACGCAGTATTTT. This sequence encodes CASRDPGGTDTQYF.

The sample holds a few counts of this clonotype. The chain carries TRBV5-6 and TRBJ2-5; D not resolved. The CDR3 has 11 amino acids. The germline V and J ends were trimmed by 3 bases and 7 bases, with 7 bases remaining between them. CDR1 is SGHDT, CDR2 YYEEEE, per germline. In DNA form, the CDR3 reads TGTGCCAGCAGCTACCTTGGGACCCAGTACTTC. Protein product: CASSYLGTQYF.

The genes are TRBV28 and TRBJ1-1; D is undetermined. The CDR3 is 11 residues long. The germline CDR1 and CDR2 sequences are MDHEN and SYDVKM. V was shortened by 5 bases and J by 8 bases, with 9 bases between the two germline ends. CDR3 loop: CASSLRQEAFF. The CDR3 DNA reads TGTGCCAGCAGTCTCAGGCAGGAAGCTTTCTTT.

This clonotype was observed a handful of times. DNA for the CDR3: TGTGCCAGCAGGGAGGGGGGTTCGACAGGGCGGGTCTATGGCTACACCTTC. It specifies CASREGGSTGRVYGYTF. The chain uses TRBV6-1 and TRBJ1-2; 7 bases map to TRBD1. CDR1 is MNHNS and CDR2 is SASEGT in the germline V gene. The CDR3 runs to 17 residues. V gave up 6 bases and J gave up 4 bases; unmatched junction bases: 17.

The chain joins TRBV6-1 to TRBJ2-7, with 10 bases lining up with TRBD2. TRBJ2-5 matches the DNA end more closely, so the J call is doubtful. The CDR3 is 17 amino acids. CDR1 is MNHNS and CDR2 is SASEGT in the germline V gene. CDR3 coding DNA: TGTGCCAGCAGTGCGTCCCTGGGGGTGACTAGCGGGGAGACCCAGTACTTC. Residues: CASSASLGVTSGETQYF.

The CDR3 DNA reads TGTGCCAGTAGAGAGGGAGGGTCAAATCAGCCCCAGCATTTT. Protein sequence: CASREGGSNQPQHF. The rearrangement uses TRBV2 and TRBJ1-5, with D unresolved. The CDR3 loop spans 14 amino acids. V was cut by 9 bases and J by 4 bases, with 16 bases left in between. Germline CDR1 and CDR2: SNHLY and FYNNEI. The full variable domain, rest sourced from reference TRBV2 and TRBJ1-5, is EPEVTQTPSHQVTQMGQEVILRCVPISNHLYFYWYRQILGQKVEFLVSFYNNEISEKSEIFDDQFSVERPDGSNFTLKIRSTKLEDSAMYFCASREGGSNQPQHFGDGTRLSIL.

This clonotype was counted between two and nine times. V and J are TRBV27 and TRBJ1-2; 9 positions match TRBD1. The J segment lost 3 bases and the V segment lost 3 bases, leaving 5 bases of the junction unmatched. CDR3 length equals 15 residues. The germline V gene has CDR1 MNHEY and CDR2 SMNVEV (reference sequence). This CDR3 is CASSFRTGGHYGYTF. The CDR3 DNA is TGTGCCAGCAGTTTCCGCACAGGGGGCCACTATGGCTACACCTTC.

V is TRBV3-1 and J is TRBJ2-1, with 11 bases identical to TRBD1. Per germline, CDR1 LGHDT and CDR2 YNNKEL (reference sequence). After removal of 0 bases from V and 9 bases from J, the junction contained 10 bases not matched to a gene. CDR3 size: 17 residues. In DNA, the CDR3 is TGTGCCAGCAGCCAAGATCGGGGACAGGGGGTGGTCGGTGAGCAGTTCTTC. Protein: CASSQDRGQGVVGEQFF.

This chain links TRBV7-3 with TRBJ2-1; 9 nucleotides align to TRBD2. The CDR3 is made up of 14 amino acids. The germline V gene has CDR1 SGHTA and CDR2 FQGTGA. After removal of 5 bases from V and 4 bases from J, the junction contained 3 bases not matched to a gene. The CDR3 nucleotides read TGTGCCAGCAGCGTCAGCGGGGGGTACAATGAGCAGTTCTTC. It encodes CASSVSGGYNEQFF. Complete variable domain (other parts from reference TRBV7-3 and TRBJ2-1): GAGVSQTPSNKVTEKGKYVELRCDPISGHTALYWYRQSLGQGPEFLIYFQGTGAADDSGLPNDRFFAVRPEGSVSTLKIQRTERGDSAVYLCASSVSGGYNEQFFGPGTRLTVL.

This clonotype was seen only a few times. V and J are TRBV7-6 and TRBJ2-5; possibly TRBD2 for D (5 bases). The CDR3 totals 14 residues. Trimming left V 7 bases short and J 1 base short, with 13 bases between. CDR1 is SGHVS and CDR2 is FNYEAQ in the germline V gene. The CDR3 DNA follows: TGTGCCAGCAACTGGGTAGCGACCCAAGAGACCCAGTACTTC. Its translation is CASNWVATQETQYF.

The chain joins TRBV11-2 to TRBJ2-3, with TRBD2 matching 13 bases. Germline V lookup: CDR1 SGHAT, CDR2 FQNNGV. With V trimmed by 1 base and J by 1 base, 2 bases remained unmatched. This CDR3 is built from 17 residues. The CDR3 loop reads CASSLAGLAGRTDTQYF. CDR3 nucleotide sequence: TGTGCCAGCAGCTTAGCGGGACTAGCGGGGCGCACAGATACGCAGTATTTT.

This clonotype was detected only a few times. The chain carries TRBV12-3 or TRBV12-4 and TRBJ1-2, with unresolved D. There are 13 residues in the CDR3. With 3 bases removed from V and 4 bases from J, the gap between germline ends came to 9 bases. The DNA of the CDR3 is TGTGCCAGCAGTTTGGACCACCCCTATGGCTACACCTTC. Its protein product is CASSLDHPYGYTF.

The chain carries TRBV7-2 and TRBJ2-1; 10 bases match TRBD2. Losses at the gene ends were 5 bases for V and 0 bases for J; bases not matched to a gene: 4. The CDR3 extends over 16 amino acids. Germline CDR1 and CDR2: SGHTA and FQGNSA. In DNA, the CDR3 is TGTGCCAGCAGCCCTGCTAGCGGGAGCTCCTACAATGAGCAGTTCTTC. This codes for CASSPASGSSYNEQFF.

This chain connects TRBV6-4 to TRBJ2-2; tentatively, D is TRBD2 (5 bases). The CDR3 consists of 15 residues. Germline assignment: CDR1 MRHNA and CDR2 SNTAGT. Deletions cut 5 bases from V and 1 base from J, with 11 bases between. The CDR3 DNA sequence: TGTGCCAGCAGTCGAACGGGGTTGAACACCGGGGAGCTGTTTTTT. It translates to CASSRTGLNTGELFF.

This clonotype was seen only a few times. This chain connects TRBV4-2 to TRBJ2-7, with TRBD2 matching 9 bases. The trim removed 0 bases at V and 3 bases at J, leaving 6 bases unmatched. The CDR3 has 16 amino acids. Germline V gene lookup returns CDR1 LGHNA and CDR2 YNFKEQ. The CDR3 is CASSQDGSGRFYEQYF. The CDR3 DNA reads as TGTGCCAGCAGCCAAGATGGAAGCGGGAGGTTCTACGAGCAGTACTTC.

Ten or more counts support this clonotype. This rearrangement joins TRBV4-2 to TRBJ2-1; a possible D gene is TRBD1 (5 bases). From germline, CDR1 is LGHNA and CDR2 YNFKEQ. V was cut by 5 bases and J by 5 bases, with 7 bases left in between. The CDR3 contains 12 residues. CDR3: CASSWGNNEQFF. DNA of the CDR3: TGTGCCAGCAGCTGGGGCAACAATGAGCAGTTCTTC.

The chain has TRBV6-6 and TRBJ2-5; 9 nucleotides line up with TRBD2. The J call may be in error: the DNA end matches TRBJ2-7 better. Germline-derived CDR1 and CDR2 are MNHNY and SVGAGI (reference sequence). The CDR3 totals 15 residues. In nucleotides, the CDR3 is TGTGCCAGCAGAAAACCTAGCGGGGAGAGCTACGAGCAGTACTTC. Protein sequence: CASRKPSGESYEQYF.

CDR3 sequence (DNA): TGCAGTGCTAGAGTGGGTGGAGGTGTAGGCAATCAGCCCCAGCATTTT. This encodes CSARVGGGVGNQPQHF. The chain joins TRBV20-1 to TRBJ1-5; D remains unclear. Germline values: CDR1 DFQATT, CDR2 SNEGSKA (reference sequence). The CDR3 runs to 16 residues. Trimming took 1 base from V and 2 from J, leaving 15 bases between them.

The genes are TRBV4-1 and TRBJ2-6; D ambiguous. CDR3 length: 15 amino acids. The V gene lost 1 base and the J gene lost 5 bases, with 9 bases spanning the gap. Germline lookup yields CDR1 MGHRA and CDR2 YSYEKL. CDR3: CASSQGIPRANVLTF. The CDR3 DNA sequence: TGCGCCAGCAGCCAAGGAATACCGAGGGCCAACGTCCTGACTTTC.

J is TRBJ2-5 and V is TRBV12-3 or TRBV12-4; D gene uncertain. TRBJ2-7 matches the DNA end more closely, so the J call is doubtful. The CDR3 consists of 12 residues. The CDR3 spells CASSLKAFEQYF. The CDR3 DNA reads as TGTGCCAGCAGTTTGAAGGCATTCGAGCAGTACTTC.

This clonotype was found a few times. The rearrangement joins TRBV15 to TRBJ2-4; TRBD2 matches 8 bases. The germline V gene has CDR1 LNHNV and CDR2 YYDKDF (reference sequence). With 0 bases clipped from V and 14 bases from J, the junction kept 12 bases outside the gene matches. The CDR3 contains 15 residues. Here the CDR3 DNA reads TGTGCCACCAGCAGAGATCGAGCGAGCGGGGGATGGGAGTACTTC. The encoded protein is CATSRDRASGGWEYF.

A few counts support this clonotype. The chain recombines TRBV20-1 with TRBJ1-1, with D uncertain. The V end was cut by 4 bases, the J end by 3 bases, with 6 bases between. The CDR3 runs to 11 residues. CDR1 is DFQATT, CDR2 SNEGSKA, per germline (reference sequence). The CDR3 region is CSAIVYTEAFF. The CDR3 DNA reads as TGCAGTGCTATAGTATACACTGAAGCTTTCTTT.

This clonotype occurred once. The rearrangement uses TRBV7-2 and TRBJ1-2; no firm D call. The V end was cut by 3 bases, the J end by 3 bases, with 11 bases between. The CDR3 covers 14 residues. Germline CDR1 SGHTA, CDR2 FQGNSA. CDR3 sequence: CASSFSNSHYGYTF. Here the CDR3 DNA reads TGTGCCAGCAGCTTCAGTAACAGTCACTATGGCTACACCTTC.